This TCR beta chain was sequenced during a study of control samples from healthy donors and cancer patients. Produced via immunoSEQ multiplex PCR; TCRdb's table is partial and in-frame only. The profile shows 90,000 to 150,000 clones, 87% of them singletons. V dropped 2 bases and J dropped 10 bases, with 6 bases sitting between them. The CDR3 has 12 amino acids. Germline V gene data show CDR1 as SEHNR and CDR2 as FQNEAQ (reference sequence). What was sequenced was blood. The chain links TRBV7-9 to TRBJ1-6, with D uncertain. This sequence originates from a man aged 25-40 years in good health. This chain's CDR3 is CASSLFPSPLHF. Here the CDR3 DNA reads TGTGCCAGCAGCTTATTCCCCTCACCCCTCCACTTT.